The clone carrying this T cell receptor (beta chain) was observed at least ten times. V was pared by 6 bases and J by 3 bases, with 8 bases between. Germline CDR1 is KGHSH and CDR2 is LQKENI. CDR3 length: 12 amino acids. Both iRepertoire HTBI primers and Arm-PCR of CDR3 regions were used to build the TCR beta libraries. TCRdb re-called the multiplex PCR reads with MiXCR, one entry per CDR3 protein. The sample yields under 250,000 distinct CDR3 sequences, about 19% seen once. The time point: newly diagnosed GD, antithyroid drugs for less than 3 months. From RNA extracted from PBMCs, the TCR library was made. The source of the sample is a study of regulatory T cells in long-lasting Graves disease.

The chain couples TRBV18 to TRBJ2-5, with TRBD1 as a possible D gene (5 bases). The TCR originated in a female donor with Graves disease. The input for sequencing was peripheral blood mononuclear cells (PBMCs), taken at new diagnosis, from a patient treated with antithyroid drugs. The CDR3 coding sequence is TGTGCCAGCTCGGGGCGCAAAGAGACCCAGTACTTC. It encodes CASSGRKETQYF.